One and the same sample provided the 20 T cell receptor beta chains below, sequenced in a study of T cell responses to AZD1222 COVID-19 vaccine. Generated by immunoSEQ multiplex PCR, the TCRdb table keeps only in-frame clones and is missing some. The sample has about 78,000 clones, 88% seen once; the top ten hold approximately 4.7%. Here the sequenced sample was peripheral blood, taken on day 0 of MenACWY control vaccination. Receptors were obtained from an adult in good health.

This clone has more than one count but fewer than ten. The CDR3: CASSGGAGDEQFF. CDR3 nucleotides: TGTGCCAGCAGTGGGGGGGCAGGGGATGAGCAGTTCTTC. The gene calls are TRBV2 and TRBJ2-1, with D perhaps given as TRBD1 or TRBD2 (6 bases each). The CDR3 length is 13 residues. The germline gives CDR1 SNHLY, CDR2 FYNNEI. Trimming shortened V by 4 bases and J by 8 bases, and 12 bases separated the two germline ends.

V usage is TRBV3-1 (or the pseudogene TRBV3-2) and J usage is TRBJ1-1; maybe TRBD1 (5 bases). Trimming took off 4 bases at V and 7 bases at J, with 10 bases between the two ends. The CDR3 is 12 amino acids. The germline CDR1 and CDR2 sequences are LGHDT and YNNKEL (reference sequence). CDR3 nucleotide sequence: TGTGCCAGCAGCCGGACCGACAGTGAAGCTTTCTTT. It translates to CASSRTDSEAFF.

V is TRBV2 and J is TRBJ1-4; D uncertain. Germline V gives CDR1 SNHLY, CDR2 FYNNEI. The V end lost 5 bases, the J end lost 3 bases, and 13 bases lay between the germline ends. The CDR3 length is 15 residues. Written as DNA, the CDR3 is TGTGCCAGCAGTAGGTCGGAGAGCTCTAATGAAAAACTGTTTTTT. Protein sequence: CASSRSESSNEKLFF.

The chain combines TRBV28 with TRBJ1-2, with 8 nucleotides matching TRBD1. V shed 3 bases and J 6 bases; nucleotides not matched to a gene: 3. The CDR3 is 13 residues long. Germline loops: CDR1 MDHEN, CDR2 SYDVKM. Here the CDR3 DNA reads TGTGCCAGCAGTTTGGGCAGGGGGCATGGCTACACCTTC. Amino acid sequence: CASSLGRGHGYTF.

This chain uses TRBV5-8 with TRBJ2-2; 9 bases agree with TRBD2. The CDR3 is made up of 16 amino acids. Germline CDR1 is SGHTS and CDR2 is YDEGEE. V lost 0 bases to trimming and J lost 4 bases; unmatched junction nucleotides: 4. The chain's CDR3 is CASSLEAGGLTGELFF. The CDR3 DNA sequence: TGTGCCAGCAGCTTGGAAGCGGGGGGACTCACCGGGGAGCTGTTTTTT.

V is TRBV9 and J is TRBJ1-1, with D uncertain. The V and J ends lost 3 bases and 3 bases respectively, with 12 bases between them. Germline V lookup: CDR1 SGDLS, CDR2 YYNGEE. The CDR3 covers 14 residues. CDR3 loop: CASSAIPEDTEAFF. CDR3 coding DNA: TGTGCCAGCAGCGCAATCCCAGAAGACACTGAAGCTTTCTTT.

The chain has TRBV14 and TRBJ2-5; D perhaps matches TRBD2 (7 bases). The V end lost 4 bases, the J end lost 5 bases, and 20 bases lay between the germline ends. The CDR3 has 16 amino acids. The germline gives CDR1 SGHDN, CDR2 FVKESK. CDR3 amino acids: CASSLGGGRGLETQYF. The CDR3 DNA reads TGTGCCAGCAGCCTCGGCGGGGGCCGCGGGCTTGAGACCCAGTACTTC. The full variable domain, with the rest looked up from reference TRBV14 and TRBJ2-5, is EAGVTQFPSHSVIEKGQTVTLRCDPISGHDNLYWYRRVMGKEIKFLLHFVKESKQDESGMPNNRFLAERTGGTYSTLKVQPAELEDSGVYFCASSLGGGRGLETQYFGPGTRLLVL.

The V and J genes are TRBV11-3 and TRBJ2-5; 7 bases match TRBD1. With V trimmed by 1 base and J by 3 bases, 5 bases remained unmatched. This CDR3 region has 15 residues. Looked up from germline, CDR1 is SGHNT and CDR2 is YENEEA. CDR3 in amino acids: CASSLGSGTEETQYF. CDR3 bases: TGTGCCAGCAGCTTAGGATCCGGGACAGAAGAGACCCAGTACTTC. The full variable domain, completed using reference TRBV11-3 and TRBJ2-5, is EAGVVQSPRYKIIEKKQPVAFWCNPISGHNTLYWYLQNLGQGPELLIRYENEEAVDDSQLPKDRFSAERLKGVDSTLKIQPAELGDSAVYLCASSLGSGTEETQYFGPGTRLLVL.

The V and J genes are TRBV5-4 and TRBJ1-1; D is unresolved. V dropped 4 bases and J dropped 5 bases, with 9 bases sitting between them. The CDR3 runs 12 residues. Germline loops: CDR1 SGHNT, CDR2 YYREEE (reference sequence). The CDR3 sequence is CASSKPDTEAFF. The DNA for the CDR3 is TGTGCCAGCAGCAAACCGGATACTGAAGCTTTCTTT.

The chain carries TRBV6-5 and TRBJ1-3, with D perhaps matching TRBD1 (5 bases). The CDR3 spans 15 residues. The V and J ends lost 6 bases and 0 bases respectively, with 12 bases between them. Germline V lookup: CDR1 MNHEY, CDR2 SVGAGI. This CDR3 is CASRGTQHSGNTIYF. CDR3 DNA: TGTGCCAGCAGAGGGACGCAGCACTCTGGAAACACCATATATTTT.

The chain recombines TRBV12-3 or TRBV12-4 with TRBJ1-1; the D gene is possibly TRBD1 (5 bases). This CDR3 is 12 amino acids long. The germline V and J ends were trimmed by 3 bases and 4 bases, with 6 bases remaining between them. The CDR3 DNA follows: TGTGCCAGCAGTTTCGGGGGCACTGAAGCTTTCTTT. Amino acids: CASSFGGTEAFF.

This rearrangement joins TRBV10-1 to TRBJ2-3; D may be TRBD1 (6 bases). This CDR3 contains 16 residues. V lost 2 bases, J lost 2 bases, and 14 bases lay in between. The germline V gene encodes CDR1 WNHNN and CDR2 SYGVQD (reference sequence). CDR3 DNA sequence: TGCGCCAGCAGTGAGCGACCGGGACACCTCACAGATACGCAGTATTTT. Translation gives CASSERPGHLTDTQYF.

The chain couples TRBV7-2 to TRBJ2-7, with D possibly TRBD1 on 5 matching bases. The germline V gene encodes CDR1 SGHTA and CDR2 FQGNSA. The CDR3 is made up of 14 amino acids. Trimming left V 6 bases short and J 5 bases short, with 17 bases between. CDR3 region: CASRRLPQGHEQYF. The CDR3 DNA reads TGTGCCAGCAGGCGCCTCCCGCAGGGCCACGAGCAGTACTTC.

The chain recombines TRBV9 with TRBJ2-2; D may be TRBD1 (6 bases). The CDR3 sequence is 15 residues long. Looked up from germline, CDR1 is SGDLS and CDR2 is YYNGEE. Deletions cut 4 bases from V and 6 bases from J, with 16 bases between. DNA of the CDR3: TGTGCCAGCAGCCTGGGACATATTGGGGCCGGGGAGCTGTTTTTT. It codes for CASSLGHIGAGELFF.

This rearrangement joins TRBV9 to TRBJ2-7; D is possibly TRBD1 (6 bases). Trimming took 4 bases from V and 1 from J, leaving 12 bases between them. Germline values: CDR1 SGDLS, CDR2 YYNGEE. The CDR3 extends over 14 amino acids. Here the CDR3 DNA reads TGTGCCAGCAGCCTTCGGGACACTTCCTACGAGCAGTACTTC. This codes for CASSLRDTSYEQYF.

The rearrangement links TRBV12-3 or TRBV12-4 to TRBJ1-1; tentatively, D is TRBD1 (5 bases). V was cut by 6 bases and J by 1 base, with 9 bases left in between. The CDR3 has 13 amino acids. CDR3 bases: TGTGCCAGCAGCCGTAGGGGGAACACTGAAGCTTTCTTT. This gives the protein CASSRRGNTEAFF.

The chain has TRBV3-1 (or the pseudogene TRBV3-2) and TRBJ1-2, with 10 nucleotides matching TRBD1. Germline loops: CDR1 LGHDT, CDR2 YNNKEL (reference sequence). This CDR3 region has 16 residues. V shed 2 bases and J 5 bases; nucleotides not matched to a gene: 8. The CDR3 DNA sequence: TGTGCCAGCAGCCAACAGGGACAGGGGTGGGCTTATGGCTACACCTTC. Encoded protein: CASSQQGQGWAYGYTF.

This clone was seen more than once but under ten times. This rearrangement joins TRBV9 to TRBJ1-5; D uncertain. Trimming took off 4 bases at V and 0 bases at J, with 11 bases between the two ends. The CDR3 has 15 amino acids. Germline loops: CDR1 SGDLS, CDR2 YYNGEE. The CDR3 sequence: CASSPSEYSNQPQHF. The CDR3 DNA is TGTGCCAGCAGCCCGTCAGAATATAGCAATCAGCCCCAGCATTTT.

The chain has TRBV7-2 and TRBJ2-1; the D is unclear. Between the trimmed V and J ends, which lost 5 bases and 7 bases, there was a span of 15 bases. The CDR3 consists of 14 residues. Germline CDR1 is SGHTA and CDR2 is FQGNSA. The CDR3 protein is CASSLGRWVNEQFF. Written as DNA, the CDR3 is TGTGCCAGCAGCCTAGGACGGTGGGTGAATGAGCAGTTCTTC.

The chain carries TRBV5-1 and TRBJ1-1, with 7 bases that match TRBD1. Germline CDR1 is SGHRS and CDR2 is YFSETQ. V was pared by 0 bases and J by 4 bases, with 6 bases of the junction left unmatched. The CDR3 consists of 15 residues. CDR3: CASSLEGAGFTEAFF. The CDR3 nucleotides are TGCGCCAGCAGCTTGGAGGGGGCCGGGTTCACTGAAGCTTTCTTT.